This T cell receptor (beta chain) was recovered during a study of cytomegalovirus exposure and HLA in healthy donors. Nominally healthy donors were sampled, though unrecorded immune exposures were likely. Primers included in the PCR were 60 Vbeta and 13 Jbeta primers. Some clones are missing from TCRdb's copy, which holds only in-frame ones; the method was immunoSEQ multiplex PCR. The sample consists of about 71,000 clones, approximately 63% of them appearing once. General study findings and limits: A later analysis linked about 17,000 TCR beta sequences to HLA alleles at 0.05 false discovery rate.

Worth noting for this clone: Its target is not known.

The material sequenced was PBMCs. The source of this sequence is a woman aged 45-59 years in good health and CMV-seropositive.

DNA for the CDR3: TGTGCCAGCAGTGACCTAGAGGGGGGGACAGGGGCCAACGTCCTGACTTTC. Protein: CASSDLEGGTGANVLTF. This chain uses TRBV2 with TRBJ2-6; maybe TRBD2 (7 bases). CDR1 is SNHLY, CDR2 FYNNEI, per germline. This CDR3 is built from 17 residues. The V end lost 3 bases, the J end lost 4 bases, and 16 bases lay between the germline ends.